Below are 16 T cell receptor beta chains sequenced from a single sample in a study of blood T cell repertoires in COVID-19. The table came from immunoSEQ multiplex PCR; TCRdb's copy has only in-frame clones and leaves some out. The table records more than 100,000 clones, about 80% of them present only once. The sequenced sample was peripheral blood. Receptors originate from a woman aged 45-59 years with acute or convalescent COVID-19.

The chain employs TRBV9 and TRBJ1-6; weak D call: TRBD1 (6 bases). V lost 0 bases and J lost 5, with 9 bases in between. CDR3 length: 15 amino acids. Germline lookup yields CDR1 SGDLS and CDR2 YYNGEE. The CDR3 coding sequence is TGTGCCAGCAGCGTAGGACAGGCCAATAATTCACCCCTCCACTTT. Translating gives CASSVGQANNSPLHF.

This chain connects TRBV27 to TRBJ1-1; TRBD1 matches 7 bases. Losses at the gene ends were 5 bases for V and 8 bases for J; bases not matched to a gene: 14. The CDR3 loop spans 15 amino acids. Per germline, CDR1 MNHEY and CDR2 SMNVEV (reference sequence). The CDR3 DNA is TGTGCCAGCAGTCCCTACCGCGGGACAGAGATGGAAGCTTTCTTT. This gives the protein CASSPYRGTEMEAFF.

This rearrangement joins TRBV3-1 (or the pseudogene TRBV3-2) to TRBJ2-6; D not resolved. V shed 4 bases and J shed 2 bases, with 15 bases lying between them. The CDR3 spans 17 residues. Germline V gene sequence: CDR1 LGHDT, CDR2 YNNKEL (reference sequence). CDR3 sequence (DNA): TGTGCCAGCAGCCCCTCTCAGGCCGCTACTGGGGCCAACGTCCTGACTTTC. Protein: CASSPSQAATGANVLTF.

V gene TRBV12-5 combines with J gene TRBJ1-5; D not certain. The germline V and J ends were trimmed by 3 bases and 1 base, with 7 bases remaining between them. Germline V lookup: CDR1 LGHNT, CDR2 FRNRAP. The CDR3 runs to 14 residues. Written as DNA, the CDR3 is TGTGCTAGTGGTTTTAACTCGAGCAATCAGCCCCAGCATTTT. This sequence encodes CASGFNSSNQPQHF. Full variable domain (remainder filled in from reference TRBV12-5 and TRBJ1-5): DARVTQTPRHKVTEMGQEVTMRCQPILGHNTVFWYRQTMMQGLELLAYFRNRAPLDDSGMPKDRFSAEMPDATLATLKIQPSEPRDSAVYFCASGFNSSNQPQHFGDGTRLSIL.

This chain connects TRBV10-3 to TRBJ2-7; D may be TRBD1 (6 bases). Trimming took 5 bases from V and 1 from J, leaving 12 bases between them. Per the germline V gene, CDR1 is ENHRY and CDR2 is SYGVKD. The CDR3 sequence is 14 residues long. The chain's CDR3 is CAISLRDKSYEQYF. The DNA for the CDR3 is TGTGCCATCAGTCTCCGGGACAAATCCTACGAGCAGTACTTC.

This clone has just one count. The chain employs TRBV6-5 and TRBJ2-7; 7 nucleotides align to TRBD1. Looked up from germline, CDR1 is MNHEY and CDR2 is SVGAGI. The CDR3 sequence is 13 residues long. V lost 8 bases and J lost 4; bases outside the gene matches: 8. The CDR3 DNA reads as TGTGCCAGCTCGGTCAGGGGGAGATACGAGCAGTACTTC. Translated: CASSVRGRYEQYF.

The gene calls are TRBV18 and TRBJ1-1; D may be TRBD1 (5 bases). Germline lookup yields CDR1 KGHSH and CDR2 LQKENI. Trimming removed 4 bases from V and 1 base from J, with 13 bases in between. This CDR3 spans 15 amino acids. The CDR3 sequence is CASSQLDTGNTEAFF. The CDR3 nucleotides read TGTGCCAGCTCACAACTCGACACAGGGAACACTGAAGCTTTCTTT.

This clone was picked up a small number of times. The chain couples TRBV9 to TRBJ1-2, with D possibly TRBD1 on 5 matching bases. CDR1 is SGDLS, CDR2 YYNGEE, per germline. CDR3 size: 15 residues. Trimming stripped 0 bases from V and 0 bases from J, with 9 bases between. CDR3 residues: CASSVDPGANYGYTF. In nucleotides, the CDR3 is TGTGCCAGCAGCGTAGATCCGGGGGCTAACTATGGCTACACCTTC. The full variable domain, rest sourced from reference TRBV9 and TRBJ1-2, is DSGVTQTPKHLITATGQRVTLRCSPRSGDLSVYWYQQSLDQGLQFLIQYYNGEERAKGNILERFSAQQFPDLHSELNLSSLELGDSALYFCASSVDPGANYGYTFGSGTRLTVV.

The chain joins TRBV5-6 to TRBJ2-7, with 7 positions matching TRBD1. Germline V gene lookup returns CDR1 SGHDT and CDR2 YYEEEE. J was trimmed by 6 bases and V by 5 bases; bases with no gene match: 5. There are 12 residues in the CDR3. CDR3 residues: CASSSTGVEQYF. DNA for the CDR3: TGTGCCAGCAGTTCAACAGGGGTCGAGCAGTACTTC.

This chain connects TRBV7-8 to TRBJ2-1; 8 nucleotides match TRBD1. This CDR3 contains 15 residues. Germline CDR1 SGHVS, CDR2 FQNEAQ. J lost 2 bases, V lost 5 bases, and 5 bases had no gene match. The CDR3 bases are TGTGCCAGCAGCCCCAGGACAGGGACCTACAATGAGCAGTTCTTC. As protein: CASSPRTGTYNEQFF.

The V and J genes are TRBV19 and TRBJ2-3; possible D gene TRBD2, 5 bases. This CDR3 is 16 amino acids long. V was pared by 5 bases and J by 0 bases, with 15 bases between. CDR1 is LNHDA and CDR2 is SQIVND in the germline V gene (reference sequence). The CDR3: CASSASLAGSTDTQYF. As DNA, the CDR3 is TGTGCCAGTAGTGCCTCCCTCGCGGGCAGCACAGATACGCAGTATTTT.

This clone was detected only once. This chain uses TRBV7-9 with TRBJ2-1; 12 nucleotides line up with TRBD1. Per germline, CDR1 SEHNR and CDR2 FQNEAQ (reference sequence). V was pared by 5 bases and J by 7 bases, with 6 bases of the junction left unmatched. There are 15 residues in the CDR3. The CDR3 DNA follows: TGTGCCAGCAGCCAGGGACAGGGGGCATGGAATGAGCAGTTCTTC. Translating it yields CASSQGQGAWNEQFF.

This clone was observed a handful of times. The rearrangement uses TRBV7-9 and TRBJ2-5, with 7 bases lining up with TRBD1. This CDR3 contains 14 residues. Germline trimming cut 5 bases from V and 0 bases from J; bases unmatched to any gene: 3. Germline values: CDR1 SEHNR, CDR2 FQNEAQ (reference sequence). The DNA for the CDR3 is TGTGCCAGCAGCCCGGGACAGTACCAAGAGACCCAGTACTTC. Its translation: CASSPGQYQETQYF.

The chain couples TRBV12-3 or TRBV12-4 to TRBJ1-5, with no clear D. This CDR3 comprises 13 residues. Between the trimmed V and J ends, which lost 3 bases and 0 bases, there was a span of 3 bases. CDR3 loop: CASSFLSNQPQHF. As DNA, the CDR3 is TGTGCCAGCAGTTTTCTTAGCAATCAGCCCCAGCATTTT.

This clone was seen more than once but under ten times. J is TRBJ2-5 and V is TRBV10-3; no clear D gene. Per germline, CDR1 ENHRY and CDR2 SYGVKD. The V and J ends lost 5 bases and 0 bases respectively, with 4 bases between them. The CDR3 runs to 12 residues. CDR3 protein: CAISRDQETQYF. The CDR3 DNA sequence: TGTGCCATCAGTAGAGACCAAGAGACCCAGTACTTC.

CDR3 sequence (DNA): TGTGCCAGTAGTATAGGGCTGACGAGACTAGCGGGGGGAGGGAATGAGCAGTTCTTC. It codes for CASSIGLTRLAGGGNEQFF. V gene TRBV19 combines with J gene TRBJ2-1; 13 bases match TRBD2. The CDR3 sequence is 19 residues long. Germline V gives CDR1 LNHDA, CDR2 SQIVND (reference sequence). V shed 1 base and J 7 bases; nucleotides not matched to a gene: 13. Variable domain in full (rest from reference TRBV19 and TRBJ2-1): DGGITQSPKYLFRKEGQNVTLSCEQNLNHDAMYWYRQDPGQGLRLIYYSQIVNDFQKGDIAEGYSVSREKKESFPLTVTSAQKNPTAFYLCASSIGLTRLAGGGNEQFFGPGTRLTVL.